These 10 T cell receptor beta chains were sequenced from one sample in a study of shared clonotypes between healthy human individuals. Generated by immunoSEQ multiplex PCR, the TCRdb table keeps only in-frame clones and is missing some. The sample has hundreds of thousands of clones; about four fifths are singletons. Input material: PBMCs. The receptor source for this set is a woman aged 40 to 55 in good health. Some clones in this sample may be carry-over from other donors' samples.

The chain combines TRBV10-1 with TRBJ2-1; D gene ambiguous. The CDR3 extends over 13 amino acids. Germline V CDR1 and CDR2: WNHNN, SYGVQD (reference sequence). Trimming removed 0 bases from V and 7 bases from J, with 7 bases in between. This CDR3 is CASSESGANEQFF. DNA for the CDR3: TGCGCCAGCAGTGAGTCAGGAGCAAATGAGCAGTTCTTC.

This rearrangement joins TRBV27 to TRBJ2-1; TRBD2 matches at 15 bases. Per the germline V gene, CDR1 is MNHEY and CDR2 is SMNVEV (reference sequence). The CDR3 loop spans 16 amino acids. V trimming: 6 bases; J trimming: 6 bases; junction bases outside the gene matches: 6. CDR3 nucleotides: TGTGCCAGCAGAAGAGGACTAGCGGGAGGGATCAATGAGCAGTTCTTC. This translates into CASRRGLAGGINEQFF.

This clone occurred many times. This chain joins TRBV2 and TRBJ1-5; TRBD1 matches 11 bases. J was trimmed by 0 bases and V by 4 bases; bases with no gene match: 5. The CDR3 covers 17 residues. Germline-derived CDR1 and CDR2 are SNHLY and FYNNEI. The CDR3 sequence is CASSADRGPNSNQPQHF. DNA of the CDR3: TGTGCCAGCAGTGCGGACAGGGGGCCTAATAGCAATCAGCCCCAGCATTTT.

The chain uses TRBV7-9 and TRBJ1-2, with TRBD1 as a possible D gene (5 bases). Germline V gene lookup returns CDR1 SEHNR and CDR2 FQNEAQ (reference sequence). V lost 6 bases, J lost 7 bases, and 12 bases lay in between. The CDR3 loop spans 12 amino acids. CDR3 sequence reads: CASSPSGFGYTF. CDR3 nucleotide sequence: TGTGCCAGCAGTCCATCAGGGTTTGGCTACACCTTC.

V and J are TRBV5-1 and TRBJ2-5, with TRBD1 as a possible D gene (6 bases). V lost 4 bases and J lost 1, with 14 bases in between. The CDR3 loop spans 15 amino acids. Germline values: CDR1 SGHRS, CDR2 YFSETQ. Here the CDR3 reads CASSEPGAGQETQYF. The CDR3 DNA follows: TGCGCCAGCAGCGAGCCAGGGGCGGGCCAAGAGACCCAGTACTTC.

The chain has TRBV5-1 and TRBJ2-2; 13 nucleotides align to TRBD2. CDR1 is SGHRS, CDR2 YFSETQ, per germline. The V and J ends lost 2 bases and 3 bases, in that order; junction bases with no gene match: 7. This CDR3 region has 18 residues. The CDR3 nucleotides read TGCGCCAGCAGCTTTGGACTAGCGGGAGAGTGGGACACCGGGGAGCTGTTTTTT. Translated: CASSFGLAGEWDTGELFF.

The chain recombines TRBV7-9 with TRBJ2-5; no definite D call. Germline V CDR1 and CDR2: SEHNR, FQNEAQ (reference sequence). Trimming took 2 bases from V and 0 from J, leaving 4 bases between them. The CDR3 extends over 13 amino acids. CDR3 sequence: CASSLRYQETQYF. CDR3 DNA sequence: TGTGCCAGCAGCTTAAGGTACCAAGAGACCCAGTACTTC.

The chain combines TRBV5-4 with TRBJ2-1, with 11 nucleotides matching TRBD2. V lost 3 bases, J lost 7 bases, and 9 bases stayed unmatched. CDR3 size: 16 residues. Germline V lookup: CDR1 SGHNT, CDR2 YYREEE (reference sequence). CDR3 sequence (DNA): TGTGCCAGCAGCTCCATAGGTAGCGGGAGGGAGAATGAGCAGTTCTTC. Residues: CASSSIGSGRENEQFF.

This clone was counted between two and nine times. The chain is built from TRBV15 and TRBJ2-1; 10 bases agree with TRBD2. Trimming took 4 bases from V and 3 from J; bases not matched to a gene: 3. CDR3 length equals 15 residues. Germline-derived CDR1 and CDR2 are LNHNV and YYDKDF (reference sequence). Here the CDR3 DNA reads TGTGCCACCAGCATAGGGACTAGCGACTACAATGAGCAGTTCTTC. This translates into CATSIGTSDYNEQFF.

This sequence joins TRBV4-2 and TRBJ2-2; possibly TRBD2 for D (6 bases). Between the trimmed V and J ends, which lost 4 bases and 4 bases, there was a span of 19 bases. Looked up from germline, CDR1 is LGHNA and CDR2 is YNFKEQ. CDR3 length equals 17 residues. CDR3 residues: CASSPPGWRGVTGELFF. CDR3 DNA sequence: TGTGCCAGCAGCCCCCCTGGTTGGAGGGGCGTCACCGGGGAGCTGTTTTTT.